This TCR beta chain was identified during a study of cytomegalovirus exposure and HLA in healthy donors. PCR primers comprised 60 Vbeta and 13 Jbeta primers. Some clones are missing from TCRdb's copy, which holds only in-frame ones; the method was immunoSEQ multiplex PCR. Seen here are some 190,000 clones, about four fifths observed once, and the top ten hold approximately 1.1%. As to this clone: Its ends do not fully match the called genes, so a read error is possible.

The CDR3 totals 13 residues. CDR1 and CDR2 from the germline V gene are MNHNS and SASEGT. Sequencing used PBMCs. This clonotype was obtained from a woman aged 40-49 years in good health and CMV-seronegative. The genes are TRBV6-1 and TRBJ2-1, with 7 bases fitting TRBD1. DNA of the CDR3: TGTGCCAGCAGTGGCTTACCGGGACAGTCGGTAATCTTC. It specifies CASSGLPGQSVIF.